This TCR beta chain comes out of a study of cytomegalovirus exposure and HLA in healthy donors (dated by TCRdb to 2015 to 2018). Background for the entire study: According to a later analysis, the 120 or so validation repertoires were produced on the same platform as the 680 or so repertoires of the first cohort. The study was designed to test whether signatures of past pathogen exposure could be identified by cataloging public T cell receptors. A separate validation cohort of approximately 130 different subjects was used in addition to the 666-subject first cohort. The study combined high-throughput TCR immunosequencing, statistical association of individual TCRs with disease status, and machine learning to predict cytomegalovirus infection status. Study-wide findings and limitations: A total of about 150 TCR beta chains were listed by the study as associated with cytomegalovirus. All 120 or so repertoires were used to score co-occurrence in the validation cohort in a later analysis, because that analysis had no HLA typing for the cohort. In a later analysis, TCRs clustered in the first cohort were found to also tend to co-occur in the roughly 110 validation repertoires, with approximately 95% of cluster scores above 0. The classifier was reported to diagnose cytomegalovirus status with high specificity and sensitivity in both the original and validation cohorts. In vitro tests confirmed that a few of the cytomegalovirus-associated TCR beta chains recognize cytomegalovirus antigens. Across donors, most TCR sequences were observed very rarely, whereas some public TCRs were present in many individuals. The authors suggested that the approach could potentially be generalized to other disease states and immunological phenotypes.

Concerning this clone itself: The antigen it recognizes is unknown. There are no base qualities to consult, and no much larger clone falls within one base.

The V and J ends are trimmed by 0 bases and 8 bases, leaving 20 bases between them. The CDR3 starts with the cysteine, ends with the phenylalanine, and has 16 residues. Kept here is only the CDR3 DNA, which spans 48 bases and is read in frame from base 1. For CDR1 and CDR2, the germline V gene (reference sequence) lists GTSNPN and SVGIG. The protocol used for the library was the immunoSEQ multiplex PCR assay. The original pipeline was this. To diagnose cytomegalovirus status from the catalog of TCR beta chain sequences, a statistical classification framework was built. TCRdb retrieved this table from immuneACCESS and kept in-frame rearrangements only. Not all clones are present; in checked studies, unresolved V genes account for under half, and no reason is known for the remainder. That table is the source of V, J and clone size, and D and trimming were worked out from the DNA. The table for this sample lists about 150,000 clones; 85% to 90% of them were counted only once. Jointly, the top ten make up around 3.4% of the sample.

Separate from the approximately 700-subject first cohort, the validation cohort of about 120 subjects was the group to which the donors belonged. Recombination connected TRBV30 to TRBJ1-3; the best D guess is TRBD1, with 6 bases matching. Sequenced input: PBMCs. The receptor comes from a woman under 30 in good health and CMV-seropositive. The CDR3 region: CAWSVGSQGWIHTIYF. The nucleotide sequence is given as TGTGCCTGGAGTGTAGGGTCGCAGGGGTGGATACACACCATATATTTT.